One sample yielded the 20 T cell receptor beta chains listed below, sequenced in a study of T cell responses to AZD1222 COVID-19 vaccine (dated by TCRdb to the early 2020s). The intended sense of this specimen's time point label: baseline before first vaccination. To prepare the library, the immunoSEQ multiplex PCR assay was applied. TCRdb holds this immuneACCESS table with in-frame rearrangements only. Some clones are missing; in checked studies, unresolved V genes explain under half, and the rest has no known cause. This sample has 70,000 to 85,000 clones in its table, and 86% of those were observed once. The leading ten clones occupy roughly 2.4% of the sample. Source: peripheral blood, taken on day 0 of AZD1222 vaccination. The receptors were sampled from an adult in good health.

This clone was recorded only once. The V and J genes are TRBV5-4 and TRBJ2-1, with 12 bases lining up with TRBD2. Germline trimming cut 4 bases from V and 4 bases from J; bases unmatched to any gene: 9. CDR1 SGHNT and CDR2 YYREEE come from the germline V gene (reference sequence). The CDR3 loop spans 17 amino acids. CDR3 bases: TGTGCCAGCAGCCAAGGGACTAGCGGGCCGATTTACAATGAGCAGTTCTTC. This gives the protein CASSQGTSGPIYNEQFF.

The chain has TRBV4-1 and TRBJ1-2, with no clear D. CDR3 length: 16 residues. Trimming took off 5 bases at V and 3 bases at J, with 19 bases between the two ends. Germline CDR1 and CDR2: MGHRA and YSYEKL. The CDR3 sequence is CASSSLPGESDYGYTF. The CDR3 DNA reads TGCGCCAGCAGCTCTCTACCCGGGGAATCGGACTATGGCTACACCTTC.

This sequence joins TRBV6-5 and TRBJ1-2; D gene unclear. The CDR3 is made up of 13 amino acids. Trimming cost V 3 bases and J 4 bases, with 9 bases left between them. In germline, CDR1 is MNHEY, CDR2 SVGAGI. The CDR3 here is CASSYLQSYGYTF. The CDR3 DNA reads TGTGCCAGCAGTTATCTCCAGAGCTATGGCTACACCTTC.

The CDR3 DNA reads TGTGCCAGCAGCGCGTTTGATGCCGTCTATAATTCACCCCTCCACTTT. The encoded protein is CASSAFDAVYNSPLHF. This chain uses TRBV9 with TRBJ1-6; D not resolved. This CDR3 has 16 residues. From germline, CDR1 is SGDLS and CDR2 YYNGEE. The V gene lost 3 bases and the J gene lost 3 bases, with 13 bases spanning the gap. Variable domain in full (rest from reference TRBV9 and TRBJ1-6): DSGVTQTPKHLITATGQRVTLRCSPRSGDLSVYWYQQSLDQGLQFLIQYYNGEERAKGNILERFSAQQFPDLHSELNLSSLELGDSALYFCASSAFDAVYNSPLHFGNGTRLTVT.

The chain couples TRBV27 to TRBJ2-1; the D gene is possibly TRBD1 (7 bases). Trimming took 7 bases from V and 4 from J, leaving 23 bases between them. Germline V gene sequence: CDR1 MNHEY, CDR2 SMNVEV (reference sequence). This CDR3 has 17 amino acids. The DNA for the CDR3 is TGTGCCAGCAACCTTAAGGGGGCGGGACTTAGTTACAATGAGCAGTTCTTC. It is translated as CASNLKGAGLSYNEQFF.

The rearrangement links TRBV11-2 to TRBJ1-6, with D possibly matching TRBD1 (6 bases). Germline lookup yields CDR1 SGHAT and CDR2 FQNNGV. V dropped 2 bases and J dropped 10 bases, with 15 bases sitting between them. The CDR3 is made up of 15 amino acids. The CDR3 region is CASSLSGYRESPLHF. DNA of the CDR3: TGTGCCAGCAGCTTAAGCGGATACAGGGAATCACCCCTCCACTTT.

This sequence joins TRBV11-1 and TRBJ2-7; D is unclear. The CDR3 length is 12 residues. Germline values: CDR1 SGHAT, CDR2 FQDESV (reference sequence). V was cut by 5 bases and J by 6 bases, with 11 bases left in between. The CDR3 nucleotides read TGTGCCAGCAGCCAAGAGAAAACCGAGCAGTACTTC. It codes for CASSQEKTEQYF.

The chain is built from TRBV7-3 and TRBJ2-1; tentatively, D is TRBD2 (6 bases). The CDR3 is 16 residues long. From germline, CDR1 is SGHTA and CDR2 FQGTGA. The V and J ends lost 4 bases and 4 bases respectively, with 17 bases between them. Here the CDR3 DNA reads TGTGCCAGCAGCTCCGCCGGGACTTCGGAATACAATGAGCAGTTCTTC. Amino acid sequence: CASSSAGTSEYNEQFF.

The rearrangement uses TRBV6-5 and TRBJ1-6, with a possible D match to TRBD1 (5 bases). This CDR3 is 16 amino acids long. Germline lookup yields CDR1 MNHEY and CDR2 SVGAGI. Trimming stripped 6 bases from V and 10 bases from J, with 22 bases between. The CDR3 nucleotides are TGTGCCAGCAGCTACCCGACAGCTACATCGCAGTCACCCCTCCACTTT. Its protein product is CASSYPTATSQSPLHF.

This rearrangement joins TRBV30 to TRBJ1-3; the D gene is possibly TRBD1 (5 bases). V was trimmed by 3 bases and J by 5 bases, leaving 11 bases between them. Per the germline V gene, CDR1 is GTSNPN and CDR2 is SVGIG (reference sequence). This CDR3 is built from 13 residues. The CDR3 DNA reads TGTGCCTGGAGCTCCGGGACCCGAAACACCATATATTTT. It specifies CAWSSGTRNTIYF. The whole variable domain, filled in from reference TRBV30 and TRBJ1-3, reads SQTIHQWPATLVQPVGSPLSLECTVEGTSNPNLYWYRQAAGRGLQLLFYSVGIGQISSEVPQNLSASRPQDRQFILSSKKLLLSDSGFYLCAWSSGTRNTIYFGEGSWLTVV.

The chain joins TRBV28 to TRBJ1-3, with TRBD1 identical over 10 bases. CDR1 is MDHEN and CDR2 is SYDVKM in the germline V gene. This CDR3 is 18 amino acids long. The ends lost 7 bases at V and 0 bases at J; junction bases unmatched: 12. The CDR3 sequence is CASTTLDRGLSSGNTIYF. The CDR3, as DNA: TGTGCCAGCACCACCTTGGACAGGGGGTTGAGCTCTGGAAACACCATATATTTT.

The chain links TRBV29-1 to TRBJ2-2, with D perhaps assigned TRBD1 or TRBD2 (5 bases each). CDR1 and CDR2 (germline): SQVTM, ANQGSEA. There are 14 residues in the CDR3. Trimming left V 6 bases short and J 2 bases short, with 13 bases between. CDR3 residues: CSVGAYFNTGELFF. CDR3 nucleotides: TGCAGCGTCGGGGCCTACTTCAACACCGGGGAGCTGTTTTTT.

The chain carries TRBV18 and TRBJ1-1; D remains ambiguous. V lost 1 base and J 1 base, leaving 4 bases between the germline ends. Per the germline V gene, CDR1 is KGHSH and CDR2 is LQKENI. The CDR3 covers 13 residues. CDR3 sequence reads: CASSPRENTEAFF. The CDR3 DNA reads as TGTGCCAGCTCACCACGTGAGAACACTGAAGCTTTCTTT.

The rearrangement joins TRBV5-1 to TRBJ1-2; the D gene is possibly TRBD1 (6 bases). Germline V CDR1 and CDR2: SGHRS, YFSETQ. Trimming stripped 1 base from V and 5 bases from J, with 15 bases between. This CDR3 has 15 amino acids. The CDR3 region is CASSLLASGDYGYTF. The CDR3, as DNA: TGCGCCAGCAGCTTGTTGGCGTCAGGGGATTATGGCTACACCTTC.

The chain's CDR3 is CASSLAGVQETQYF. Here the CDR3 DNA reads TGCGCCAGCAGCTTGGCGGGGGTGCAAGAGACCCAGTACTTC. J is TRBJ2-5 and V is TRBV5-1, with D tentatively TRBD2 (6 bases). This CDR3 has 14 residues. Germline V gene sequence: CDR1 SGHRS, CDR2 YFSETQ. Trimming stripped 0 bases from V and 2 bases from J, with 8 bases between. Combining the CDR3 with reference TRBV5-1 and TRBJ2-5 gives the whole variable domain KAGVTQTPRYLIKTRGQQVTLSCSPISGHRSVSWYQQTPGQGLQFLFEYFSETQRNKGNFPGRFSGRQFSNSRSEMNVSTLELGDSALYLCASSLAGVQETQYFGPGTRLLVL.

A few counts support this clone. V gene TRBV10-2 combines with J gene TRBJ1-5; D is ambiguous. V gave up 6 bases and J gave up 3 bases, with 9 bases separating them. CDR1 and CDR2 from the germline V gene are WSHSY and SAAADI. The CDR3 extends over 13 amino acids. The CDR3 is CASSGGYNQPQHF. In DNA, the CDR3 is TGCGCCAGCAGCGGAGGTTACAATCAGCCCCAGCATTTT.

The chain joins TRBV19 to TRBJ1-3; no clear D. The CDR3 extends over 15 amino acids. Trimming shortened V by 3 bases and J by 0 bases, and 9 bases separated the two germline ends. Germline V gives CDR1 LNHDA, CDR2 SQIVND (reference sequence). CDR3 sequence (DNA): TGTGCCAGTAGTATTGGCACGTTCTCTGGAAACACCATATATTTT. Translation gives CASSIGTFSGNTIYF.

In DNA, the CDR3 is TGCGCCAGCAGCTTGGAGCGGGCGGGAGATTACTACAATGAGCAGTTCTTC. Its protein product is CASSLERAGDYYNEQFF. This rearrangement joins TRBV5-1 to TRBJ2-1; 7 bases align to TRBD2. The CDR3 totals 17 residues. Germline CDR1 SGHRS, CDR2 YFSETQ. V was pared by 0 bases and J by 3 bases, with 9 bases of the junction left unmatched.

V usage is TRBV3-1 (or the pseudogene TRBV3-2) and J usage is TRBJ2-2; tentatively, D is TRBD2 (6 bases). V was cut by 0 bases and J by 7 bases, with 9 bases left in between. This CDR3 has 14 amino acids. Germline CDR1 reads LGHDT; CDR2 reads YNNKEL (reference sequence). CDR3 sequence reads: CASSQDRRGGELFF. CDR3 nucleotides: TGTGCCAGCAGCCAAGATAGGAGGGGCGGGGAGCTGTTTTTT.

This clone is a singleton in its sample. Mismatch with germline at one junction end may stem from a read error. The V gene is TRBV10-3, the J gene TRBJ1-2; no firm D call. The CDR3 is made up of 12 amino acids. Germline V gene sequence: CDR1 ENHRY, CDR2 SYGVKD. The CDR3 protein is CAIRESEAGCYF. In DNA, the CDR3 is TGTGCCATCAGGGAGAGTGAGGCGGGTTGCTATTTC.